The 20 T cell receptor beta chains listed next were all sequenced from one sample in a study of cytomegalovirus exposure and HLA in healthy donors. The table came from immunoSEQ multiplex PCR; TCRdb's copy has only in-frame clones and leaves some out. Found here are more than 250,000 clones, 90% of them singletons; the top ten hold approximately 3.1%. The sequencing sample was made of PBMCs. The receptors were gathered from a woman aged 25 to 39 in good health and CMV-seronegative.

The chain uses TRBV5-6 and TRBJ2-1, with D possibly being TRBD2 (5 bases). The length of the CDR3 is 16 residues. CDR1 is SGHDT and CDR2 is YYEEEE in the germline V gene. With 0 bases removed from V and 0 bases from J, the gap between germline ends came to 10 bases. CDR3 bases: TGTGCCAGCAGCTTGGTGAGAACTAGCTCCTACAATGAGCAGTTCTTC. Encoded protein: CASSLVRTSSYNEQFF.

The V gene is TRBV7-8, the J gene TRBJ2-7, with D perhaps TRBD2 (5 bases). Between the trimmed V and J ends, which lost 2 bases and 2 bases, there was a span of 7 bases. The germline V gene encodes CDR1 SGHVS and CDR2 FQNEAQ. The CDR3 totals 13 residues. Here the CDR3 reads CASSLYGTYEQYF. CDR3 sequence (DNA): TGTGCCAGCAGCTTATACGGGACCTACGAGCAGTACTTC.

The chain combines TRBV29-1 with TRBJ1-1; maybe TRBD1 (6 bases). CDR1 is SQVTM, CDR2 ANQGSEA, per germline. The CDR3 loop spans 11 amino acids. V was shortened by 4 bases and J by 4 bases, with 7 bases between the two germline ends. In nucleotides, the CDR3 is TGCAGCGTTGCAGGGGTCACTGAAGCTTTCTTT. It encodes CSVAGVTEAFF.

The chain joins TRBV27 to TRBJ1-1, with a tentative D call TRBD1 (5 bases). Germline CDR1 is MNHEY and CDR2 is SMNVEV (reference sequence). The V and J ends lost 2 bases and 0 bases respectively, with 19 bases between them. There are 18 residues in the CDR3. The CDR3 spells CASSLRWTPLGMNTEAFF. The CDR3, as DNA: TGTGCCAGCAGTTTAAGGTGGACACCCCTGGGGATGAACACTGAAGCTTTCTTT.

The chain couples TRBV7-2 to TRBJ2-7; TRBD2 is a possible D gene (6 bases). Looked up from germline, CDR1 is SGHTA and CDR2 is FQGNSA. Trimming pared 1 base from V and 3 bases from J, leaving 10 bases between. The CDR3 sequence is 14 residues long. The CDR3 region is CASSLGSGGYEQYF. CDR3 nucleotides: TGTGCCAGCAGCTTAGGGTCCGGGGGCTACGAGCAGTACTTC.

CDR3 protein: CAISDGTSGKETQYF. The CDR3 region has the DNA TGTGCCATCAGCGATGGGACTAGCGGAAAAGAGACCCAGTACTTC. The rearrangement joins TRBV10-3 to TRBJ2-5; 11 nucleotides line up with TRBD2. Germline CDR1 reads ENHRY; CDR2 reads SYGVKD. The CDR3 runs to 15 residues. V trimming: 6 bases; J trimming: 3 bases; junction bases outside the gene matches: 6.

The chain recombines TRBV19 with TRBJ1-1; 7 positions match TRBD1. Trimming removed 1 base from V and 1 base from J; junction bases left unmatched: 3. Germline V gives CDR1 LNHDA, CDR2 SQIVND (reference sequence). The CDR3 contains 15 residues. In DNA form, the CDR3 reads TGTGCCAGTAGTATAGTAGGACAGGCGAACACTGAAGCTTTCTTT. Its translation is CASSIVGQANTEAFF.

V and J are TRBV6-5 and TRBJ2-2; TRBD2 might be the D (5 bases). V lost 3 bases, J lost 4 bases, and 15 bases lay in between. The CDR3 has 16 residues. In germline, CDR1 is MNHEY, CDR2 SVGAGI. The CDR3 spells CASSYARSSSTGELFF. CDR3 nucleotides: TGTGCCAGCAGTTATGCTCGGTCTAGCAGCACCGGGGAGCTGTTTTTT.

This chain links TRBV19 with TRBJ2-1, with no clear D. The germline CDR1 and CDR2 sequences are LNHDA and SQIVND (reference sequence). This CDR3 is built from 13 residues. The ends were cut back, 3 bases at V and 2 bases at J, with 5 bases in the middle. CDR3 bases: TGTGCCAGTAGTATCCTAGCCTACAATGAGCAGTTCTTC. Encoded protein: CASSILAYNEQFF.

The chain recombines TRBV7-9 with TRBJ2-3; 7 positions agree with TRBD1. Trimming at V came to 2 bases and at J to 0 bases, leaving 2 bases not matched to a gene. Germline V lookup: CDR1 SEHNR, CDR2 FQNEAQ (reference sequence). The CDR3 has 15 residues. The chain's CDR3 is CASSLRQGSTDTQYF. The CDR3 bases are TGTGCCAGCAGCTTACGACAGGGTAGCACAGATACGCAGTATTTT.

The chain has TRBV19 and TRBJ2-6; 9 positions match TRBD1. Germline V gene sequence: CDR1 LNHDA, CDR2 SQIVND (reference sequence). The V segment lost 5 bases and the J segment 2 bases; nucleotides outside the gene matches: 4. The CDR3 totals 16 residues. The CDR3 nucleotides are TGTGCCAGTAGTCCAAGACAGGGGGCTGGGGCCAACGTCCTGACTTTC. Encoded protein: CASSPRQGAGANVLTF.

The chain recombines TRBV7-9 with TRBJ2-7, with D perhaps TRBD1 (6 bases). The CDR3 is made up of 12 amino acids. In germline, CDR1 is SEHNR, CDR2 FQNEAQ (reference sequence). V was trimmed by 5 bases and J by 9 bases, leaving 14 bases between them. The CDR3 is CASSGGGERQYF. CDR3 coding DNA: TGTGCCAGCAGCGGGGGCGGCGAGAGGCAGTACTTC.

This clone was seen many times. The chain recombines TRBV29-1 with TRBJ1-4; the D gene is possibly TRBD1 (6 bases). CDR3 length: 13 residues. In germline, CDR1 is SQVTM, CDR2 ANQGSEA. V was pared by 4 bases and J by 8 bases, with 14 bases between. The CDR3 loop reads CSVASGVEEKLFF. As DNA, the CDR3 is TGCAGCGTTGCGTCAGGGGTTGAGGAAAAACTGTTTTTT.

Here the CDR3 DNA reads TGTGCCAGCAGCGGAGGGGGACTAGCGGGAGCAGGCGGGGAGCTGTTTTTT. This encodes CASSGGGLAGAGGELFF. The chain couples TRBV9 to TRBJ2-2; 14 nucleotides agree with TRBD2. The CDR3 is 17 amino acids. V lost 3 bases to trimming and J lost 7 bases; unmatched junction nucleotides: 8. Germline V lookup: CDR1 SGDLS, CDR2 YYNGEE.

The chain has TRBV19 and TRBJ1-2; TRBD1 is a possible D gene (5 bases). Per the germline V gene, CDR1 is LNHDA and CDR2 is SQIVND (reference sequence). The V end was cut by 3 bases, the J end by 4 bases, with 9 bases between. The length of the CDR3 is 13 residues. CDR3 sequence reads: CASSIFGGYGYTF. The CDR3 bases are TGTGCCAGTAGTATCTTCGGGGGCTATGGCTACACCTTC.

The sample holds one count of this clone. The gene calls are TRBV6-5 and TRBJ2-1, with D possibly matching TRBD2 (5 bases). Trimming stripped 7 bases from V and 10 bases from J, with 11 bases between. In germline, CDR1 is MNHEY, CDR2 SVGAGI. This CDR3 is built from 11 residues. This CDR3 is CASTEASEQFF. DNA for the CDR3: TGTGCCAGCACCGAAGCTAGCGAGCAGTTCTTC.

The CDR3 bases are TGTGCCAGTAGTATAGACAGAATACCTCCAGAGACCCAGTACTTC. Amino acids: CASSIDRIPPETQYF. This chain uses TRBV19 with TRBJ2-5; no reliable D call. CDR1 LNHDA and CDR2 SQIVND come from the germline V gene (reference sequence). The CDR3 has 15 amino acids. Trimming took off 0 bases at V and 4 bases at J, with 12 bases between the two ends.

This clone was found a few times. CDR3 residues: CASSIGTGREQYF. The CDR3 bases are TGTGCCAGTAGTATAGGGACAGGGAGAGAGCAGTACTTC. V is TRBV19 and J is TRBJ2-7; TRBD1 aligns across 8 bases. The CDR3 covers 13 residues. Trimming cost V 1 base and J 7 bases; bases outside gene matches: 3. From germline, CDR1 is LNHDA and CDR2 SQIVND (reference sequence).

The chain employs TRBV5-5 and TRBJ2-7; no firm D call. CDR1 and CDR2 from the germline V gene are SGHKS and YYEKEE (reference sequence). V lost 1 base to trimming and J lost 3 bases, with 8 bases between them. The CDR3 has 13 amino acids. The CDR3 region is CASSLLSVYEQYF. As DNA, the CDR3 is TGTGCCAGCAGCTTGCTCAGCGTCTACGAGCAGTACTTC.

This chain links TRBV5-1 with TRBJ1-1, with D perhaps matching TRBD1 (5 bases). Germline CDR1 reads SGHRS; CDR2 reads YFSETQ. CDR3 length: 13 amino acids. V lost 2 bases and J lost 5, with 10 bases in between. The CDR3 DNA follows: TGCGCCAGCAGCTTAAACGGGGGGACTGAAGCTTTCTTT. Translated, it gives CASSLNGGTEAFF.